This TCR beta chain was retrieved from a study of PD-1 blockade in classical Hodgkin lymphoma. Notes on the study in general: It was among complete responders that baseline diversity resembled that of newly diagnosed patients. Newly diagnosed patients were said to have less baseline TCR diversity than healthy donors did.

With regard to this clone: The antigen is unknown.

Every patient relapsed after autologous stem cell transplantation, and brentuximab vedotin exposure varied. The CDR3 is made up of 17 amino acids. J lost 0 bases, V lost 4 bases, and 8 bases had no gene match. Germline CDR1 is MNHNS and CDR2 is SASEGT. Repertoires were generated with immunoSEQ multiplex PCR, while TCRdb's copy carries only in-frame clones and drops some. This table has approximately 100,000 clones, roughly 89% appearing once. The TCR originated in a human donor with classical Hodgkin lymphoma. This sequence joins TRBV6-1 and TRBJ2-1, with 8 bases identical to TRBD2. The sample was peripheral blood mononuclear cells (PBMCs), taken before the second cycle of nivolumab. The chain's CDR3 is CASSVAQRGSSYNEQFF. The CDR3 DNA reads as TGTGCCAGCAGTGTCGCCCAGCGGGGGAGCTCCTACAATGAGCAGTTCTTC.